One T cell receptor beta chain is described in this entry. Its antigen is currently unknown. The primer mix had 60 Vbeta and 13 Jbeta primers. Sequencing used immunoSEQ multiplex PCR; TCRdb keeps in-frame clones, though not all of them. This table has around 150,000 clones, 75% to 90% appearing once. The entry originates in a study of cytomegalovirus exposure and HLA in healthy donors. Study results and caveats: In terms of immune exposure information, only CMV serostatus was available.

Germline V gene lookup returns CDR1 SGDLS and CDR2 YYNGEE. Trimming removed 0 bases from V and 6 bases from J, with 11 bases in between. CDR3 length: 14 residues. The sequence was collected from a man between 45 and 60 years old in good health and CMV-seropositive. The sequenced sample consisted of PBMCs. The V and J genes are TRBV9 and TRBJ2-3, with D possibly matching TRBD2 (5 bases). CDR3 nucleotides: TGTGCCAGCAGCGTAGCCAACCAGCGGGATACGCAGTATTTT. It codes for CASSVANQRDTQYF.